The entry below describes one T cell receptor (beta chain). Antigen unknown. What was sequenced were expressed TCRB transcripts, since all of the isolated RNA had been reverse transcribed. Only in-frame clones appear in the TCRdb table, and some are missing; sequencing was by immunoSEQ multiplex PCR. The table records 150,000 to 190,000 clones, under 13% of them present only once. The sample originates from a study of beta chain features in type 1 diabetes. Study-wide findings and caveats: Junctions at VDJ sites from type 1 diabetes patients had fewer insertions and more deletions. Among all four CD4+ subsets, Type 1 diabetes patients had TCRB CDR3s that were moderately but significantly shorter.

After removal of 3 bases from V and 3 bases from J, the junction contained 4 bases not matched to a gene. In germline, CDR1 is ENHRY, CDR2 SYGVKD. The CDR3 runs to 15 residues. This chain joins TRBV10-3 and TRBJ2-7; 11 bases are shared with TRBD1. This sequence originates from a man aged 25 to 40 with type 1 diabetes. The specimen was central memory CD4+ T cells from blood. The DNA of the CDR3 is TGTGCCATCAGTGATCGGACAGGGGGCAACTACGAGCAGTACTTC. It encodes CAISDRTGGNYEQYF.